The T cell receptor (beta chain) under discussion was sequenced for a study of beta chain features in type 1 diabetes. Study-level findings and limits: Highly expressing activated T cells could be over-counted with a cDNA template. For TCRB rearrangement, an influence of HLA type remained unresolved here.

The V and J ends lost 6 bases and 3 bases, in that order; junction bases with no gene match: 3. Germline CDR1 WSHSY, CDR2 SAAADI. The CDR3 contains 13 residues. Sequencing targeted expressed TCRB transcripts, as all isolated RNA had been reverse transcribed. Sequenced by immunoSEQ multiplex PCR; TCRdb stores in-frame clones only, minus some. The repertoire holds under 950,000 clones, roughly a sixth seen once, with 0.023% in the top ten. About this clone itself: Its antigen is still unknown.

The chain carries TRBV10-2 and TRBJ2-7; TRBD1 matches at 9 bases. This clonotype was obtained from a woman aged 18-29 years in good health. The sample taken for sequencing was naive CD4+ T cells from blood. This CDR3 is CASRRQGDYEQYF. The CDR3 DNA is TGCGCCAGCAGAAGACAGGGGGACTACGAGCAGTACTTC.